Shown below are 3 T cell receptor beta chains from a single sample sequenced in a study of T cells in Graves' hyperthyroidism and ophthalmopathy. Researchers took RNA transcripts and amplified the TCR beta CDR3 regions from them. With the HTBI primer set, the TCR CDR3 went through a first round of RT-PCR. A single record per CDR3 protein comes from TCRdb applying MiXCR to the multiplex PCR reads. The sample lists approximately 590,000 distinct CDR3 sequences, roughly 14% seen once, with roughly 7.3% in the top ten. The sequenced material came from blood. The receptor set was obtained from a woman in her thirties with Graves' hyperthyroidism.

This chain connects TRBV10-3 to TRBJ2-5, with a weak D call TRBD2 (6 bases). Germline loops: CDR1 ENHRY, CDR2 SYGVKD. V was clipped by 8 bases and J by 1 base, with 14 bases between them. The CDR3 sequence is 14 residues long. The CDR3 DNA follows: TGTGCCATCCGGGCGGGACCGACCCAAGAGACCCAGTACTTC. Encoded protein: CAIRAGPTQETQYF.

Remarks on this clonotype: This clone may be a read error of a much larger clone one base away. The gene calls are TRBV6-1 and TRBJ2-7; D unclear. CDR1 MNHNS and CDR2 SASEGT come from the germline V gene. The CDR3 spans 14 residues. V lost 4 bases to trimming and J lost 4 bases, with 14 bases between them. The CDR3 bases are TGTGCCAGCAGTGGGCAGGAAGAGTCGTACGAGCAGTACTTC. Translated, it gives CASSGQEESYEQYF.

J is TRBJ2-7 and V is TRBV20-1, with unresolved D. V shed 3 bases and J shed 4 bases, with 10 bases lying between them. Germline V gene data show CDR1 as DFQATT and CDR2 as SNEGSKA (reference sequence). CDR3 size: 12 residues. CDR3 nucleotides: TGCAGTGCTAGTTCTGGCAAGTACGAGCAGTACTTC. Protein: CSASSGKYEQYF.